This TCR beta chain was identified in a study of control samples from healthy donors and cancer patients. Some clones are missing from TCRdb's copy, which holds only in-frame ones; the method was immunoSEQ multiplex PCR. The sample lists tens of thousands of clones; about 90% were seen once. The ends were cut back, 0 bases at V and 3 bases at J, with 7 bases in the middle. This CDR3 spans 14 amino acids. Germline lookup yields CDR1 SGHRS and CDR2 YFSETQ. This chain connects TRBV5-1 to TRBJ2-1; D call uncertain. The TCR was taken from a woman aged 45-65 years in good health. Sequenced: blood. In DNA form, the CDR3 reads TGCGCCAGCAGCTTGGCCTCGAACTACAATGAGCAGTTCTTC. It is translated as CASSLASNYNEQFF.